A selection of T cell receptor beta chains follows, all from one sample in a study of blood T cell repertoires in COVID-19. The data were produced by immunoSEQ multiplex PCR, yet TCRdb's version contains in-frame clones alone and is incomplete. The table has about 340,000 clones, 80% to 90% seen once. Input material: peripheral blood. The receptors shown here come from a woman aged 55-70 years with COVID-19, enrolled during active disease. CDR3s include the opening cysteine and the closing phenylalanine or tryptophan. D genes are given only for firm matches. Some rows have no size entry. The others give once, few or many, or a class for an expanded clone.

abundance,d_gene,v_gene,j_gene,CDR3nt,CDR3aa
.,TRBD2,TRBV15,TRBJ2-5,TGTGCCACGCTGCGGGGGGGCCAGGGGGAAGAGACCCAGTACTTC,CATLRGGQGEETQYF
few,.,TRBV15,TRBJ1-2,TGTGCCACCCGGGGGGGCACCAGTTGGAGTGGCTACACCTTC,CATRGGTSWSGYTF
.,.,TRBV25-1,TRBJ1-5,TGTGCCAGCAGTGAGTGGTCAGGACAACGACAGCATTTT,CASSEWSGQRQHF
once,TRBD1,TRBV27,TRBJ1-1,TGTGCCAGCAGTTTCCCAGGGGGGGAAGCTTTCTTT,CASSFPGGEAFF
.,.,TRBV19,TRBJ2-1,TGTGCCAGTAGTATGCAGGGAAGGAATGAGCAGTTCTTC,CASSMQGRNEQFF
.,TRBD1,TRBV6-5,TRBJ2-1,TGTGCCACCACTCGTCCCGGGACAGGGGGAAATGAGCAGTTCTTC,CATTRPGTGGNEQFF
.,.,TRBV19,TRBJ1-4,TGTGCCAGTAGTATAGGAGGAGACCGACGGGCTAATGAAAAACTGTTTTTT,CASSIGGDRRANEKLFF
.,.,TRBV30,TRBJ2-3,TGTGCCTGGACCCTTCAATCAGGGCCCCGGAATACGCAGTATTTT,CAWTLQSGPRNTQYF
.,.,TRBV11-2,TRBJ2-3,TGTGCCAGCAGCTTAATGGGGGGAACAGATACGCAGTATTTT,CASSLMGGTDTQYF
.,TRBD2,TRBV4-1,TRBJ2-7,TGCGCCAGCAGCCAAGAAGGTAGCGGGGGGCCTAGCTCCTACGAGCAGTACTTC,CASSQEGSGGPSSYEQYF
.,.,TRBV30,TRBJ2-1,TGTGCCTGGAGCGGCAATGAGCAGTTCTTC,CAWSGNEQFF
.,TRBD2,TRBV12-3/TRBV12-4,TRBJ2-1,TGTGCCAGCAAGCTAGCGGGGGGACATGAGCAGTTCTTC,CASKLAGGHEQFF
.,TRBD1,TRBV6-1,TRBJ1-2,TGTGCCAGCAGTGAAATGGCAGGGGGAGAGGGCTATGGCTACACCTTC,CASSEMAGGEGYGYTF
.,TRBD2,TRBV6-4,TRBJ2-5,TGTGCCAGCAGTGAGGGGAGGGGACCCGAGACCCAGTACTTC,CASSEGRGPETQYF
.,TRBD1,TRBV27,TRBJ1-4,TGTGCCAGCAGTTTATCGGACCACAGGGGGGAAAAACTGTTTTTT,CASSLSDHRGEKLFF
.,TRBD2,TRBV7-9,TRBJ2-3,TGTGCCAGCAGCTTAGGGACTAGCGGGGAGGGGCAGTATTTT,CASSLGTSGEGQYF
.,.,TRBV5-1,TRBJ2-1,TGCGCCAGCAGGCGTGAGTCCTCCAATGAGCAGTTCTTC,CASRRESSNEQFF
.,.,TRBV6-6,TRBJ2-1,TGTGCCAGCAGTTTCGCATTGGACACCTCCTACAATGAGCAGTTCTTC,CASSFALDTSYNEQFF
.,.,TRBV2,TRBJ2-5,TGTGCCAGCAGTGGTCCGAGAATCCAAGAGACCCAGTACTTC,CASSGPRIQETQYF
.,TRBD1,TRBV7-9,TRBJ1-5,TGTGCCAGCAGCACAGACAGGGAGGGCAATCAGCCCCAGCATTTT,CASSTDREGNQPQHF
.,.,TRBV24-1,TRBJ1-2,TGTGCCCCACTACCTAAAACCAACTATGGCTACACCTTC,CAPLPKTNYGYTF
.,.,TRBV15,TRBJ1-2,TGTGCCACCAGCAGAGATGGAACAGGCCGTTATGGCTACACCTTC,CATSRDGTGRYGYTF
once,.,TRBV7-2,TRBJ2-7,TGTGCCAGCAGCTTGACAGTACTCTCCTACGAGCAGTACTTC,CASSLTVLSYEQYF
.,.,TRBV7-8,TRBJ2-7,TGTGCCAGCAGCTTAGGCACAGACACATCCATCTACGAGCAGTACTTC,CASSLGTDTSIYEQYF
.,.,TRBV4-1,TRBJ2-5,TGCGCCAGCAGCCAAGGGATAGCGGAGTACTTC,CASSQGIAEYF
.,TRBD2,TRBV5-1,TRBJ2-5,TGCGCCAGCAGCCGACTAGCGGGGGGGCTAGAGACCCAGTACTTC,CASSRLAGGLETQYF
once,.,TRBV30,TRBJ2-5,TGTGCCTGGAGTGTACGGGGAGAGACCCAGTACTTC,CAWSVRGETQYF
.,.,TRBV11-3,TRBJ2-7,TGTGCCAGCAGCTTAGGAGGGATTCCCGACGAGCAGTACTTC,CASSLGGIPDEQYF
.,.,TRBV29-1,TRBJ2-6,TGCAGCGTTGAGGGGCATAGCTCTGGGGCCAACGTCCTGACTTTC,CSVEGHSSGANVLTF
few,.,TRBV12-5,TRBJ1-3,TGTGCTAGTGGTTTGGTTCCTAACTCTGGAAACACCATATATTTT,CASGLVPNSGNTIYF
.,TRBD1,TRBV3-1/TRBV3-2,TRBJ1-1,TGTGCCAGCAGCCGAAAACAGGGGACCACTGAAGCTTTCTTT,CASSRKQGTTEAFF
.,.,TRBV6-2/TRBV6-3,TRBJ2-3,TGTGCCAGCAGCCCCCCTAGAGGTAGCACAGATACGCAGTATTTT,CASSPPRGSTDTQYF
.,.,TRBV7-2,TRBJ1-1,TGTGCCAGCAGCCTAGGACAGATGAACACTGAAGCTTTCTTT,CASSLGQMNTEAFF